A single sample gave rise to the 28 T cell receptor beta chains below, sequenced in a study of T cell changes during pregnancy in multiple sclerosis. Data came from immunoSEQ multiplex PCR; TCRdb stores just in-frame clones and leaves some out. The sample has roughly 29,000 clones; 70% to 90% are singletons. Material: CD8+ T cells from peripheral blood mononuclear cells, obtained after pregnancy. The receptors originated from a female donor with multiple sclerosis, enrolled in a pregnancy study.

Regarding this clone: The junction shows a germline mismatch at one end, possibly a read error. This chain connects TRBV7-7 to TRBJ2-2; TRBD2 aligns across 10 bases. The CDR3 runs 16 residues. Germline CDR1 and CDR2: SSHAT and FNYEAQ (reference sequence). Written as DNA, the CDR3 is TGTGCTAGCAGCTTAGGCCTAGCGGGAGAAGGCGGGGAGCTGTTTTTT. Protein: CASSLGLAGEGGELFF.

This chain links TRBV6-4 with TRBJ2-7, with TRBD2 matching 10 bases. V dropped 6 bases and J dropped 4; count of bases not matched to a gene: 12. The germline V gene encodes CDR1 MRHNA and CDR2 SNTAGT. There are 16 residues in the CDR3. The CDR3 DNA is TGTGCCAGCAGGCCCCGACCTAGCGGGAGTCTATACGAGCAGTACTTC. It is translated as CASRPRPSGSLYEQYF.

This chain connects TRBV5-6 to TRBJ2-2; 11 bases agree with TRBD2. The CDR3 runs to 16 residues. V lost 2 bases, J lost 2 bases, and 2 bases stayed unmatched. The germline V gene has CDR1 SGHDT and CDR2 YYEEEE. In nucleotides, the CDR3 is TGTGCCAGCAGCTTAGGGACTAGCGGTAACACCGGGGAGCTGTTTTTT. This translates into CASSLGTSGNTGELFF.

This clone was counted only a few times. Other DNA variants within this sample encode the same CDR3. V and J are TRBV6-4 and TRBJ2-1; TRBD2 matches at 11 bases. V trimming: 0 bases; J trimming: 7 bases; junction bases outside the gene matches: 2. The germline V gene encodes CDR1 MRHNA and CDR2 SNTAGT. CDR3 length equals 15 residues. CDR3 amino acids: CASSDSTSGSNEQFF. The CDR3 DNA follows: TGTGCCAGCAGTGACTCAACTAGCGGGAGTAATGAGCAGTTCTTC.

The genes are TRBV6-5 and TRBJ2-1, with 7 bases that match TRBD2. The CDR3 has 15 amino acids. Germline CDR1 and CDR2: MNHEY and SVGAGI. V trimming: 5 bases; J trimming: 6 bases; junction bases outside the gene matches: 10. The CDR3 DNA reads as TGTGCCAGCAGTCGATACTGGGGGGGAAGCAATGAGCAGTTCTTC. It encodes CASSRYWGGSNEQFF.

This clone occurred many times. This sample includes further DNA sequences coding for the same CDR3. The chain carries TRBV30 and TRBJ1-5, with D hard to call. The CDR3 consists of 13 residues. CDR1 GTSNPN and CDR2 SVGIG come from the germline V gene (reference sequence). Trimming removed 4 bases from V and 2 bases from J, with 9 bases in between. Here the CDR3 reads CAWNGVGNQPQHF. In DNA, the CDR3 is TGTGCCTGGAATGGAGTGGGCAATCAGCCCCAGCATTTT.

The V call is TRBV19, the J call TRBJ1-5; 7 positions agree with TRBD1. The trim removed 0 bases at V and 5 bases at J, leaving 10 bases unmatched. The CDR3 spans 17 residues. Germline CDR1 is LNHDA and CDR2 is SQIVND (reference sequence). CDR3 DNA: TGTGCCAGTAGTATAGATTGGTACAGGGGCGAAGATCAGCCCCAGCATTTT. Residues: CASSIDWYRGEDQPQHF.

The rearrangement uses TRBV11-3 and TRBJ2-1; D not certain. The CDR3 sequence is 13 residues long. Germline CDR1 and CDR2: SGHNT and YENEEA. V lost 5 bases and J lost 6, with 11 bases in between. The CDR3 DNA sequence: TGTGCCAGCAGCCCAAGAGTTGGCAATGAGCAGTTCTTC. Amino acids: CASSPRVGNEQFF. The full variable domain, completed using reference TRBV11-3 and TRBJ2-1, is EAGVVQSPRYKIIEKKQPVAFWCNPISGHNTLYWYLQNLGQGPELLIRYENEEAVDDSQLPKDRFSAERLKGVDSTLKIQPAELGDSAVYLCASSPRVGNEQFFGPGTRLTVL.

The chain recombines TRBV5-6 with TRBJ2-7; 7 nucleotides line up with TRBD2. The CDR3 is 14 amino acids. V shed 0 bases and J 2 bases; nucleotides not matched to a gene: 2. CDR1 and CDR2 from the germline V gene are SGHDT and YYEEEE. The CDR3 reads CASSLGGSPYEQYF. The CDR3, as DNA: TGTGCCAGCAGCTTGGGCGGGAGCCCCTACGAGCAGTACTTC.

The J gene is TRBJ1-5, the V gene TRBV7-9; TRBD1 matches 7 bases. CDR3 length equals 16 residues. V shed 1 base, J shed 7 bases, and the junction held 10 bases outside the gene matches. Germline lookup yields CDR1 SEHNR and CDR2 FQNEAQ (reference sequence). The CDR3 DNA reads TGTGCCAGCAGCTTAGTACGACAGGGCACGGGACAGCCCCAGCATTTT. Translating gives CASSLVRQGTGQPQHF.

The V and J genes are TRBV27 and TRBJ1-1; perhaps TRBD1 as D (5 bases). CDR3 size: 13 residues. Germline-derived CDR1 and CDR2 are MNHEY and SMNVEV (reference sequence). V was cut by 5 bases and J by 3 bases, with 10 bases left in between. The CDR3 sequence is CASSLDRYTEAFF. In DNA, the CDR3 is TGTGCCAGCAGTCTAGACAGATACACTGAAGCTTTCTTT.

The chain uses TRBV6-6 and TRBJ2-7; D is possibly TRBD1 (6 bases). Germline CDR1 is MNHNY and CDR2 is SVGAGI (reference sequence). This CDR3 is built from 14 residues. V was trimmed by 5 bases and J by 2 bases, leaving 13 bases between them. CDR3 protein: CASSSTGRAYEQYF. CDR3 in DNA: TGTGCCAGCAGTAGTACAGGGCGGGCCTACGAGCAGTACTTC.

This chain joins TRBV9 and TRBJ2-1; D uncertain. This CDR3 has 13 amino acids. The germline V gene has CDR1 SGDLS and CDR2 YYNGEE. The V end was cut by 7 bases, the J end by 2 bases, with 10 bases between. DNA for the CDR3: TGTGCCAGCGGGCAGTCTACCTACAATGAGCAGTTCTTC. Encoded protein: CASGQSTYNEQFF.

This sequence joins TRBV2 and TRBJ1-1, with D tentatively TRBD1 (6 bases). Trimming took off 11 bases at V and 0 bases at J, with 10 bases between the two ends. This CDR3 spans 12 amino acids. Germline V CDR1 and CDR2: SNHLY, FYNNEI. CDR3 nucleotides: TGTGCCGTCAGGGGCTTGAACACTGAAGCTTTCTTT. Translated: CAVRGLNTEAFF. Variable domain in full (rest from reference TRBV2 and TRBJ1-1): EPEVTQTPSHQVTQMGQEVILRCVPISNHLYFYWYRQILGQKVEFLVSFYNNEISEKSEIFDDQFSVERPDGSNFTLKIRSTKLEDSAMYFCAVRGLNTEAFFGQGTRLTVV.

The V gene is TRBV6-5, the J gene TRBJ2-1; 11 bases match TRBD2. This CDR3 contains 15 residues. The V gene's germline CDR1 is MNHEY and CDR2 SVGAGI. The J segment lost 4 bases and the V segment lost 4 bases, leaving 3 bases of the junction unmatched. The CDR3 DNA is TGTGCCAGCAGTTCAGTAGCGGGAGGGTACAATGAGCAGTTCTTC. It codes for CASSSVAGGYNEQFF.

The chain is built from TRBV15 and TRBJ2-7, with 11 nucleotides matching TRBD2. Trimming removed 5 bases from V and 7 bases from J; junction bases left unmatched: 7. In germline, CDR1 is LNHNV, CDR2 YYDKDF (reference sequence). This CDR3 contains 14 residues. In DNA form, the CDR3 reads TGTGCCACCAGCGCTAGCGGGAGGATAGGAGAGCAGTACTTC. It translates to CATSASGRIGEQYF.

J is TRBJ1-5 and V is TRBV6-1; maybe TRBD1 (6 bases). CDR3 size: 14 residues. The V and J ends lost 1 base and 6 bases respectively, with 10 bases between them. Germline CDR1 is MNHNS and CDR2 is SASEGT. CDR3 protein: CASSEGEGGQPQHF. As DNA, the CDR3 is TGTGCCAGCAGTGAAGGGGAAGGGGGTCAGCCCCAGCATTTT.

The rearrangement joins TRBV5-5 to TRBJ2-7; the match to TRBD1 covers 9 bases. CDR1 is SGHKS and CDR2 is YYEKEE in the germline V gene (reference sequence). V dropped 4 bases and J dropped 2; count of bases not matched to a gene: 7. The CDR3 totals 15 residues. CDR3 protein: CASSEQWTGAYEQYF. The CDR3 region has the DNA TGTGCCAGCAGCGAACAATGGACAGGGGCCTACGAGCAGTACTTC.

This chain uses TRBV4-3 with TRBJ1-5; D is unresolved. Per germline, CDR1 LGHNA and CDR2 YSLEER. This CDR3 is built from 13 residues. With 4 bases removed from V and 5 bases from J, the gap between germline ends came to 9 bases. The CDR3 DNA sequence: TGCGCCAGCAGCCTCTTTCGTCATCAGCCCCAGCATTTT. Its translation is CASSLFRHQPQHF.

The chain recombines TRBV27 with TRBJ1-1, with 11 bases aligning to TRBD1. CDR1 is MNHEY, CDR2 SMNVEV, per germline (reference sequence). The CDR3 covers 17 residues. The ends lost 6 bases at V and 1 base at J; junction bases unmatched: 10. CDR3 DNA sequence: TGTGCCAGCAGCCCCCGGACAGGGGGCGTTGGGAACACTGAAGCTTTCTTT. Translated, it gives CASSPRTGGVGNTEAFF.

This rearrangement joins TRBV29-1 to TRBJ1-1; 9 bases are a match to TRBD1. Trimming removed 0 bases from V and 4 bases from J; junction bases left unmatched: 9. The CDR3 has 16 residues. From germline, CDR1 is SQVTM and CDR2 ANQGSEA. The CDR3 sequence: CSVEDLQGAGSTEAFF. As DNA, the CDR3 is TGCAGCGTTGAAGATCTACAGGGGGCGGGGAGCACTGAAGCTTTCTTT.

The rearrangement joins TRBV7-6 to TRBJ2-5, with 7 bases identical to TRBD1. The germline gives CDR1 SGHVS, CDR2 FNYEAQ. The V segment lost 7 bases and the J segment 2 bases; nucleotides outside the gene matches: 7. This CDR3 spans 14 amino acids. CDR3 nucleotides: TGTGCCAGCAACCCGACAGGGAATCAAGAGACCCAGTACTTC. Its protein product is CASNPTGNQETQYF. The variable domain in full, with the rest retrieved from reference TRBV7-6 and TRBJ2-5, is GAGVSQSPRYKVTKRGQDVALRCDPISGHVSLYWYRQALGQGPEFLTYFNYEAQQDKSGLPNDRFSAERPEGSISTLTIQRTEQRDSAMYRCASNPTGNQETQYFGPGTRLLVL.

The V gene is TRBV6-6, the J gene TRBJ1-5, with 10 nucleotides matching TRBD1. The V and J ends lost 6 bases and 7 bases, in that order; junction bases with no gene match: 3. Germline V gene data show CDR1 as MNHNY and CDR2 as SVGAGI (reference sequence). The CDR3 has 13 residues. CDR3 sequence reads: CASSWDRGQPQHF. The CDR3 DNA is TGTGCCAGCAGCTGGGACAGGGGCCAGCCCCAGCATTTT.

This clone is a singleton in its sample. The J gene is TRBJ2-1, the V gene TRBV30, with D possibly TRBD1 on 6 matching bases. CDR3 length: 14 amino acids. Trimming cost V 5 bases and J 3 bases, with 14 bases left between them. CDR1 and CDR2 from the germline V gene are GTSNPN and SVGIG (reference sequence). The CDR3 nucleotides are TGTGCCTGGGCTTCAGGGGCAGGCTACAATGAGCAGTTCTTC. Translated, it gives CAWASGAGYNEQFF.

The V and J genes are TRBV19 and TRBJ1-1; D is undetermined. V lost 3 bases and J 12 bases, leaving 8 bases between the germline ends. CDR3 length: 10 amino acids. Germline V CDR1 and CDR2: LNHDA, SQIVND (reference sequence). CDR3 sequence reads: CASSMSRTFF. CDR3 bases: TGTGCCAGTAGTATGAGTCGAACTTTCTTT. The full variable domain, its missing parts supplied by reference TRBV19 and TRBJ1-1, is DGGITQSPKYLFRKEGQNVTLSCEQNLNHDAMYWYRQDPGQGLRLIYYSQIVNDFQKGDIAEGYSVSREKKESFPLTVTSAQKNPTAFYLCASSMSRTFFGQGTRLTVV.

The chain couples TRBV28 to TRBJ2-1; the D gene is possibly TRBD2 (6 bases). Looked up from germline, CDR1 is MDHEN and CDR2 is SYDVKM. CDR3 length equals 17 residues. The ends were cut back, 3 bases at V and 5 bases at J, with 20 bases in the middle. As DNA, the CDR3 is TGTGCCAGCAGTTTGGGTGGCGAGACTAGGGAACACAATGAGCAGTTCTTC. Protein sequence: CASSLGGETREHNEQFF.

The V gene is TRBV2, the J gene TRBJ1-1; 9 bases agree with TRBD1. The J segment lost 0 bases and the V segment lost 2 bases, leaving 10 bases of the junction unmatched. The CDR3 contains 18 residues. Germline assignment: CDR1 SNHLY and CDR2 FYNNEI. CDR3 sequence: CASSEYRDRAFLNTEAFF. The CDR3 DNA is TGTGCCAGCAGTGAATACCGGGACAGGGCTTTCTTGAACACTGAAGCTTTCTTT.

This chain uses TRBV4-3 with TRBJ2-3; TRBD2 aligns across 9 bases. The CDR3 is 20 amino acids. J gave up 2 bases and V 0 bases, and 15 bases lay outside the gene matches. CDR1 is LGHNA, CDR2 YSLEER, per germline. In nucleotides, the CDR3 is TGCGCCAGCAGCCAAGAAGGCGGTTCGCTAGCGGGGACTATCACAGATACGCAGTATTTT. It is translated as CASSQEGGSLAGTITDTQYF.